This T cell receptor beta chain derives from a study of T cell repertoires in cytomegalovirus infection. In the study overall: The public TCR beta signatures pointed to both CMV infection and matching HLA type.

Concerning this clonotype itself: What it binds is unknown.

MiXCR, applied by TCRdb to the reads, yields one record per CDR3 protein. The top ten clones hold around an eighth of a sample with fewer than 1,000,000 distinct CDR3 sequences, more than 25% of them seen once. Study-level findings and limits: Cumulative public TCR beta family frequency identified CMV carriers with the relevant HLA.

Trimming removed 0 bases at V and 8 bases at J, with 22 bases between. CDR1 MDHEN and CDR2 SYDVKM come from the germline V gene. The length of the CDR3 is 17 residues. Here the sequenced sample was cultured CD8+ T cells from PBMCs, taken from culture after CMV antigen stimulation. The sequence was obtained from a human donor in good health (CMV status not recorded). Some clones in this sample may be carry-over from other donors' samples. The chain is built from TRBV28 and TRBJ2-5; a weak D match, TRBD1 (6 bases). Here the CDR3 DNA reads TGTGCCAGCAGTTTATGGGCAGGGGACCGAACATGGGGTACCCAGTACTTC. Protein sequence: CASSLWAGDRTWGTQYF.